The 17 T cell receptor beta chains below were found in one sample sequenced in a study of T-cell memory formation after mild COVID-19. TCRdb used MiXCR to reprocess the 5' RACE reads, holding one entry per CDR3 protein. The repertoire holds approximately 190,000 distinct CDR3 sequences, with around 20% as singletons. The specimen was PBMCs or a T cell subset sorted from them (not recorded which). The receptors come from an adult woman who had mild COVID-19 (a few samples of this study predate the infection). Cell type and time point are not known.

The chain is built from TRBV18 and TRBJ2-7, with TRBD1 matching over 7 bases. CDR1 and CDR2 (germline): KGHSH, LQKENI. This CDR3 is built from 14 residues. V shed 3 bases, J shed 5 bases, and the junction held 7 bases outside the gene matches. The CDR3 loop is CASSPRTGGHEQYF. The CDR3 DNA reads TGTGCCAGCTCACCGCGGACAGGAGGCCACGAGCAGTACTTC.

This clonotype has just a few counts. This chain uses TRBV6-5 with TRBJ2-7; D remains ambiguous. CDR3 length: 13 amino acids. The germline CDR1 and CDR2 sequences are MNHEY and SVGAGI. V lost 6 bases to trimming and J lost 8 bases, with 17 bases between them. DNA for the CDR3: TGTGCCAGCAGAAAATCAAGGGTTAACAAGCAGTACTTC. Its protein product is CASRKSRVNKQYF.

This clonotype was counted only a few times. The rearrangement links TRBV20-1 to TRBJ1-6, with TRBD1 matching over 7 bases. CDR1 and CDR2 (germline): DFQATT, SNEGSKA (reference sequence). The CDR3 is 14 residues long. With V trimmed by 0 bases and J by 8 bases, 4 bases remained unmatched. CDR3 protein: CSARDGGGDSPLHF. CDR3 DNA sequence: TGCAGTGCTAGAGATGGAGGGGGCGATTCACCCCTCCACTTT.

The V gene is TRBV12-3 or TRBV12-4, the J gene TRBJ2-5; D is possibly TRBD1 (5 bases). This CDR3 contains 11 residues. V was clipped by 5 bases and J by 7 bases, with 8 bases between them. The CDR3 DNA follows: TGTGCCAGCAGTGCCCAGGGGACCCAGTACTTC. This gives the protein CASSAQGTQYF.

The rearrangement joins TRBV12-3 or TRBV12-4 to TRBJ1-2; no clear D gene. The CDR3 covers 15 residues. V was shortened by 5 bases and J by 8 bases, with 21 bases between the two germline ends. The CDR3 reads CASSPALSGWGGYTF. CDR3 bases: TGTGCCAGCAGTCCCGCCTTGTCGGGTTGGGGAGGCTACACCTTC.

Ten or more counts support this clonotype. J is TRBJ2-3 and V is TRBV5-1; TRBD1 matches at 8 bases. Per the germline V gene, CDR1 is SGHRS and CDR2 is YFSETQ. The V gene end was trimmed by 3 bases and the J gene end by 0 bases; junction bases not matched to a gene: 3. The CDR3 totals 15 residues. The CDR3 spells CASSYRDRSTDTQYF. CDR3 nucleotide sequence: TGCGCCAGCAGCTACCGGGACAGGAGCACAGATACGCAGTATTTT.

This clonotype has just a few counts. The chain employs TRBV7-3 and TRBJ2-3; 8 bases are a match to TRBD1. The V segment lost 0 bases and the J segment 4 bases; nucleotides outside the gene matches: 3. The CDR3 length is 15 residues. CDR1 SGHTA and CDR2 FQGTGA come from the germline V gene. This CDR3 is CASSLTTGGSDTQYF. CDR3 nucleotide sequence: TGTGCCAGCAGCTTAACAACAGGGGGATCAGATACGCAGTATTTT.

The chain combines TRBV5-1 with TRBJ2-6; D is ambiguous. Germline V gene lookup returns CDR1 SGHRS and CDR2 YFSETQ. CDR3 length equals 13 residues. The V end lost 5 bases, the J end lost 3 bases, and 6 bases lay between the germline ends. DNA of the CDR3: TGCGCCAGCAGTCTGAATGGGGCCAACGTCCTGACTTTC. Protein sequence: CASSLNGANVLTF.

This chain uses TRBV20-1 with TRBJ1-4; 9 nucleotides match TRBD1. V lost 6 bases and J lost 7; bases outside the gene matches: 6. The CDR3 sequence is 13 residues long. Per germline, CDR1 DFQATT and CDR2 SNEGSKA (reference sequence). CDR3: CSARQGVVEKLFF. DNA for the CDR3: TGCAGTGCCCGACAGGGGGTAGTTGAAAAACTGTTTTTT.

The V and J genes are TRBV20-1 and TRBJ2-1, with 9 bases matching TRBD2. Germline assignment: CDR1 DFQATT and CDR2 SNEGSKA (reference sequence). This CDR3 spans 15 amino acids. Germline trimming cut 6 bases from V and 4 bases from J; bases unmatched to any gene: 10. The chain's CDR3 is CSAPLRGGLYNEQFF. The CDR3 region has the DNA TGCAGTGCCCCCCTGCGGGGGGGACTTTACAATGAGCAGTTCTTC.

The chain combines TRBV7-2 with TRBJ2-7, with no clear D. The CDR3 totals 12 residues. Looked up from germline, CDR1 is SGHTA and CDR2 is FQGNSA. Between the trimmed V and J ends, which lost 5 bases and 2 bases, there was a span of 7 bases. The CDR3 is CASSTRTYEQYF. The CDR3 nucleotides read TGTGCCAGCAGCACCCGCACCTACGAGCAGTACTTC. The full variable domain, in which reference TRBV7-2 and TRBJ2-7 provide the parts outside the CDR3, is GAGVSQSPSNKVTEKGKDVELRCDPISGHTALYWYRQSLGQGLEFLIYFQGNSAPDKSGLPSDRFSAERTGGSVSTLTIQRTQQEDSAVYLCASSTRTYEQYFGPGTRLTVT.

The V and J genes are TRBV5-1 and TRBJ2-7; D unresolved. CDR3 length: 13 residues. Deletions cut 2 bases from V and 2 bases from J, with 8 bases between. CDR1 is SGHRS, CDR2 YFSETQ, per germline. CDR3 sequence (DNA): TGCGCCAGCAGCTTAAGCACGACCTACGAGCAGTACTTC. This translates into CASSLSTTYEQYF.

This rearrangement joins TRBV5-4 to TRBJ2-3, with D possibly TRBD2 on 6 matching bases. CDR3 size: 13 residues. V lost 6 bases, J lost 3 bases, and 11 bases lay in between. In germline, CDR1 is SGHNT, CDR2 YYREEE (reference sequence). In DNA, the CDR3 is TGTGCCAGCACCACGGAGGGGACAGATACGCAGTATTTT. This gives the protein CASTTEGTDTQYF.

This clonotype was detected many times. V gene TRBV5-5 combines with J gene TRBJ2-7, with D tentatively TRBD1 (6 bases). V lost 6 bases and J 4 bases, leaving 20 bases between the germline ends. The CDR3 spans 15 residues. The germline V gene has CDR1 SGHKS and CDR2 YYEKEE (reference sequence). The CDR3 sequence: CASTRQASRVYEQYF. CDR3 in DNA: TGTGCCAGCACCCGACAGGCCTCCAGAGTTTACGAGCAGTACTTC.

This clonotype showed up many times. The CDR3 is CASSDAQGARREQYF. The CDR3 DNA is TGTGCCAGCAGTGATGCCCAGGGGGCGCGTCGGGAGCAGTACTTC. The V and J genes are TRBV2 and TRBJ2-7, with 8 bases fitting TRBD1. Germline assignment: CDR1 SNHLY and CDR2 FYNNEI. This CDR3 is 15 amino acids long. V shed 3 bases and J 7 bases; nucleotides not matched to a gene: 11.

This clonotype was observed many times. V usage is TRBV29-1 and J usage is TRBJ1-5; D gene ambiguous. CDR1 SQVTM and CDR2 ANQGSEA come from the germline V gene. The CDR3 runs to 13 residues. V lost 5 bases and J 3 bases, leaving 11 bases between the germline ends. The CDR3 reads CSVRDNYNQPQHF. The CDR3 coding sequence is TGCAGCGTTCGTGACAATTACAATCAGCCCCAGCATTTT.

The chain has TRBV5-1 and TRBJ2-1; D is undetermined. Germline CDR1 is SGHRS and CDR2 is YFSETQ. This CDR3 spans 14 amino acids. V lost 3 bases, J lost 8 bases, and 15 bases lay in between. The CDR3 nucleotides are TGCGCCAGCAGCTCCCCCCCGGATCACCATGAGCAGTTCTTC. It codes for CASSSPPDHHEQFF.